These 32 T cell receptor beta chains were sequenced from one sample in a study of blood T cells in healthy people across ages. Primed by a sample-barcoded 5' primer and a J-beta primer mix, a second PCR proceeded for about 6 to 11 cycles. TCRdb re-derived calls from the 5' RACE reads in MiXCR, one entry per CDR3 protein. The repertoire holds about 970,000 distinct CDR3 sequences, with roughly 50% as singletons. The material sequenced was blood. These receptors came from a woman aged 55-69 years in good health.

This chain links TRBV5-6 with TRBJ2-3; TRBD2 matches 9 bases. V trimming: 4 bases; J trimming: 5 bases; junction bases outside the gene matches: 8. There are 15 residues in the CDR3. CDR1 and CDR2 from the germline V gene are SGHDT and YYEEEE. CDR3: CASSPGPAGGDTQYF. In nucleotides, the CDR3 is TGTGCCAGCAGCCCCGGCCCAGCGGGAGGAGATACGCAGTATTTT.

The chain employs TRBV20-1 and TRBJ1-2; a weak D match, TRBD1 (5 bases). Germline V gives CDR1 DFQATT, CDR2 SNEGSKA (reference sequence). V was trimmed by 5 bases and J by 8 bases, leaving 9 bases between them. This CDR3 has 10 amino acids. As DNA, the CDR3 is TGCAGTGCTGGGGCGTACGGCTACACCTTC. Its translation is CSAGAYGYTF.

This chain connects TRBV20-1 to TRBJ2-1; 11 bases agree with TRBD2. Trimming removed 3 bases from V and 4 bases from J; junction bases left unmatched: 8. The CDR3 consists of 16 residues. The germline V gene has CDR1 DFQATT and CDR2 SNEGSKA (reference sequence). CDR3 region: CSASTPGLAVYNEQFF. In nucleotides, the CDR3 is TGCAGTGCTAGCACTCCGGGACTAGCGGTATACAATGAGCAGTTCTTC.

V usage is TRBV12-3 or TRBV12-4 and J usage is TRBJ2-1; D is ambiguous. The CDR3 covers 12 residues. The V and J ends lost 7 bases and 3 bases respectively, with 7 bases between them. DNA for the CDR3: TGTGCCAGCACCCGTAACTACAATGAGCAGTTCTTC. Translating gives CASTRNYNEQFF.

The count of this clonotype is one. The chain combines TRBV5-1 with TRBJ2-3; maybe TRBD2 (5 bases). Trimming left V 4 bases short and J 6 bases short, with 15 bases between. Germline CDR1 SGHRS, CDR2 YFSETQ. The CDR3 runs 14 residues. This CDR3 reads CASSPAERMDTQYF. As DNA, the CDR3 is TGCGCCAGCAGCCCAGCGGAGAGGATGGATACGCAGTATTTT.

The genes are TRBV4-3 and TRBJ2-1; possible D gene TRBD1, 5 bases. Per the germline V gene, CDR1 is LGHNA and CDR2 is YSLEER. Between the trimmed V and J ends, which lost 0 bases and 5 bases, there was a span of 17 bases. The CDR3 length is 17 residues. This chain's CDR3 is CASSQDPGHRTNNEQFF. Here the CDR3 DNA reads TGCGCCAGCAGCCAAGACCCGGGCCACAGGACCAACAATGAGCAGTTCTTC.

This clonotype appeared a few times. The CDR3 protein is CASSLAVRREETQYF. As DNA, the CDR3 is TGCGCCAGCAGCTTGGCCGTCCGGCGGGAAGAGACCCAGTACTTC. V usage is TRBV5-1 and J usage is TRBJ2-5; D might be TRBD2 (5 bases). The CDR3 totals 15 residues. Germline V gene lookup returns CDR1 SGHRS and CDR2 YFSETQ. V was shortened by 0 bases and J by 3 bases, with 12 bases between the two germline ends.

This clonotype was found a few times. The chain joins TRBV5-1 to TRBJ2-3, with D hard to call. V lost 5 bases to trimming and J lost 5 bases, with 12 bases between them. The germline V gene has CDR1 SGHRS and CDR2 YFSETQ. The CDR3 contains 13 residues. The CDR3 DNA reads as TGCGCCAGCAGGTTCAGGCCGGTAGATACGCAGTATTTT. Protein product: CASRFRPVDTQYF.

This sequence joins TRBV6-5 and TRBJ1-1; possible D gene TRBD1, 5 bases. Germline V gene data show CDR1 as MNHEY and CDR2 as SVGAGI. The V end lost 0 bases, the J end lost 1 base, and 24 bases lay between the germline ends. The CDR3 covers 20 residues. The CDR3 DNA reads as TGTGCCAGCAGTTACTCGACCTTTAGGCAGGGAGGAAGGTGGAACACTGAAGCTTTCTTT. Translated, it gives CASSYSTFRQGGRWNTEAFF.

J is TRBJ2-3 and V is TRBV29-1; unclear D gene. This CDR3 comprises 13 residues. The V and J ends lost 7 bases and 2 bases respectively, with 13 bases between them. Germline V lookup: CDR1 SQVTM, CDR2 ANQGSEA. CDR3 DNA: TGCAGCGCCGGTTACCGCAACACAGATACGCAGTATTTT. This gives the protein CSAGYRNTDTQYF.

This clonotype was observed a handful of times. The rearrangement uses TRBV27 and TRBJ2-7, with D unclear. From germline, CDR1 is MNHEY and CDR2 SMNVEV (reference sequence). Trimming left V 6 bases short and J 0 bases short, with 18 bases between. The CDR3 sequence is 16 residues long. CDR3 in amino acids: CASSTTGRMYSYEQYF. The CDR3 DNA follows: TGTGCCAGCAGCACGACTGGGCGGATGTACTCCTACGAGCAGTACTTC.

The chain joins TRBV7-9 to TRBJ2-3; possibly TRBD1 for D (6 bases). The CDR3 has 16 amino acids. Germline loops: CDR1 SEHNR, CDR2 FQNEAQ (reference sequence). Trimming shortened V by 5 bases and J by 4 bases, and 19 bases separated the two germline ends. The CDR3 DNA sequence: TGTGCCAGCAGCGGAGAGGCAGGGGACCCCGCAGATACGCAGTATTTT. Translating gives CASSGEAGDPADTQYF.

This clonotype has a single count. V gene TRBV15 combines with J gene TRBJ1-2; no firm D call. The CDR3 spans 13 residues. CDR1 is LNHNV, CDR2 YYDKDF, per germline (reference sequence). Trimming pared 4 bases from V and 10 bases from J, leaving 16 bases between. CDR3 sequence reads: CATSKDQRIDYTF. The CDR3 DNA reads as TGTGCCACCAGCAAGGATCAACGGATCGACTACACCTTC.

This clonotype was detected only once. The chain recombines TRBV6-2 or TRBV6-3 with TRBJ2-7; 7 bases map to TRBD1. CDR1 and CDR2 from the germline V gene are MNHEY and SVGEGT. The CDR3 runs to 13 residues. J was trimmed by 3 bases and V by 7 bases; bases with no gene match: 6. The chain's CDR3 is CASKGDRDYEQYF. The CDR3 region has the DNA TGTGCCAGCAAAGGCGACAGGGACTACGAGCAGTACTTC.

The chain combines TRBV4-2 with TRBJ1-2; possible D gene TRBD1, 6 bases. V shed 3 bases and J shed 8 bases, with 19 bases lying between them. Germline loops: CDR1 LGHNA, CDR2 YNFKEQ. The CDR3 totals 15 residues. The CDR3 spells CASSQEEQGIYGYTF. As DNA, the CDR3 is TGTGCCAGCAGCCAGGAGGAACAGGGTATCTACGGCTACACCTTC.

The genes are TRBV20-1 and TRBJ1-2, with D maybe TRBD1 (5 bases). The CDR3 length is 15 residues. V gave up 2 bases and J gave up 0 bases, with 13 bases separating them. Per germline, CDR1 DFQATT and CDR2 SNEGSKA (reference sequence). The CDR3 DNA is TGCAGTGCTAGAAGGGGCGACGGAGCTAACTATGGCTACACCTTC. It yields the protein CSARRGDGANYGYTF.

The chain employs TRBV12-3 or TRBV12-4 and TRBJ2-3; 11 bases are shared with TRBD2. CDR3 length: 16 amino acids. V shed 4 bases, J shed 2 bases, and the junction held 5 bases outside the gene matches. The CDR3 region is CASSWSGLADTDTQYF. CDR3 sequence (DNA): TGTGCCAGCAGTTGGTCGGGACTAGCGGACACAGATACGCAGTATTTT.

This chain connects TRBV12-3 or TRBV12-4 to TRBJ2-2; D possibly corresponds to TRBD1 (6 bases). The CDR3 runs to 13 residues. With 6 bases removed from V and 8 bases from J, the gap between germline ends came to 13 bases. The CDR3 nucleotides are TGTGCCAGCAGCCGCACAGGGTTTGGGGAGCTGTTTTTT. Translated, it gives CASSRTGFGELFF.

The CDR3 DNA follows: TGTGCCAGCAGCCAAAATAAGGCAACAGATACGCAGTATTTT. Amino acid sequence: CASSQNKATDTQYF. This sequence joins TRBV7-2 and TRBJ2-3, with D uncertain. The CDR3 runs to 14 residues. Deletions cut 5 bases from V and 3 bases from J, with 12 bases between. Per the germline V gene, CDR1 is SGHTA and CDR2 is FQGNSA.

The sample holds a few counts of this clonotype. This sequence joins TRBV6-2 or TRBV6-3 and TRBJ2-3; 8 bases are shared with TRBD2. Trimming cost V 0 bases and J 3 bases; bases outside gene matches: 5. CDR3 size: 16 residues. The germline gives CDR1 MNHEY, CDR2 SVGEGT. The CDR3 loop reads CASSYSMAGGTDTQYF. For the CDR3, the DNA is TGTGCCAGCAGTTACTCGATGGCGGGAGGAACAGATACGCAGTATTTT.

This clonotype was observed a handful of times. The gene calls are TRBV3-1 and TRBJ2-7; 10 nucleotides line up with TRBD2. Germline V CDR1 and CDR2: LGHDT, YNNKEL (reference sequence). Germline trimming cut 5 bases from V and 4 bases from J; bases unmatched to any gene: 5. This CDR3 is built from 14 residues. The CDR3 sequence is CASSTPGLAYEQYF. In DNA, the CDR3 is TGTGCCAGCAGCACGCCGGGACTAGCGTACGAGCAGTACTTC.

V is TRBV7-2 and J is TRBJ2-7; 8 nucleotides match TRBD2. This CDR3 is 16 amino acids long. After removal of 1 base from V and 7 bases from J, the junction contained 12 bases not matched to a gene. Germline CDR1 SGHTA, CDR2 FQGNSA. The CDR3 here is CASSLDPGGTYNEQYF. In nucleotides, the CDR3 is TGTGCCAGCAGCTTAGATCCGGGAGGGACATACAATGAGCAGTACTTC.

The rearrangement joins TRBV13 to TRBJ2-2; TRBD2 matches 16 bases. Germline CDR1 PRHDT, CDR2 FYEKMQ (reference sequence). The CDR3 is 19 amino acids. V trimming: 5 bases; J trimming: 5 bases; junction bases outside the gene matches: 11. The CDR3 reads CASSPGLAGGPRKTGELFF. The CDR3 DNA reads TGTGCCAGCAGCCCGGGACTAGCGGGAGGGCCGAGGAAGACCGGGGAGCTGTTTTTT.

The CDR3 spells CASSEAYNEQFF. CDR3 coding DNA: TGTGCCAGCAGCGAGGCGTACAATGAGCAGTTCTTC. The gene calls are TRBV27 and TRBJ2-1; D is uncertain. Trimming took 6 bases from V and 4 from J, leaving 7 bases between them. CDR1 and CDR2 (germline): MNHEY, SMNVEV (reference sequence). CDR3 size: 12 residues.

This clonotype was detected only a few times. The chain is built from TRBV20-1 and TRBJ2-7; the D is unclear. CDR1 is DFQATT, CDR2 SNEGSKA, per germline (reference sequence). The CDR3 totals 12 residues. Deletions cut 5 bases from V and 2 bases from J, with 10 bases between. The CDR3 DNA follows: TGCAGTGCTTACGGGCCCGCCTACGAGCAGTACTTC. It translates to CSAYGPAYEQYF.

Concerning this clonotype: Its ends do not fully match the called genes, so a read error is possible. The V call is TRBV20-1, the J call TRBJ1-1; 9 positions match TRBD1. The CDR3 consists of 17 residues. Germline lookup yields CDR1 DFQATT and CDR2 SNEGSKA (reference sequence). In DNA, the CDR3 is TGCAGTGCGGGGACAGGGTTGGTCCTCAATGAGAACACTAAAGCTTTCTTT. Translated, it gives CSAGTGLVLNENTKAFF.

This chain connects TRBV12-3 or TRBV12-4 to TRBJ2-7, with TRBD2 identical over 11 bases. The junction had 5 bases not matched to a gene; V was cut back by 6 bases and J by 7 bases. The CDR3 is made up of 13 amino acids. The CDR3 region is CASSRTSGREQYF. The CDR3 DNA follows: TGTGCCAGCAGCCGAACTAGCGGGAGAGAGCAGTACTTC.

J is TRBJ2-7 and V is TRBV7-8, with TRBD2 matching 9 bases. Per germline, CDR1 SGHVS and CDR2 FQNEAQ. CDR3 length: 18 residues. The junction had 15 bases not matched to a gene; V was cut back by 1 base and J by 5 bases. The CDR3 protein is CASSLVIRLAGRMHEQYF. CDR3 bases: TGTGCCAGCAGCTTAGTTATACGGCTAGCGGGACGGATGCACGAGCAGTACTTC.

The CDR3 coding sequence is TGTGCCAGCAGTCATTCACTAATGACAGGAGCGGCTGAAGCTTTCTTT. Its translation is CASSHSLMTGAAEAFF. The chain carries TRBV28 and TRBJ1-1, with D possibly matching TRBD1 (6 bases). Trimming pared 5 bases from V and 6 bases from J, leaving 22 bases between. The CDR3 contains 16 residues. Germline lookup yields CDR1 MDHEN and CDR2 SYDVKM.

The V call is TRBV20-1, the J call TRBJ2-7, with D tentatively TRBD1 (5 bases). V was shortened by 6 bases and J by 3 bases, with 12 bases between the two germline ends. This CDR3 is 12 amino acids long. Germline CDR1 and CDR2: DFQATT and SNEGSKA (reference sequence). CDR3 sequence: CSAERQNYEQYF. CDR3 nucleotide sequence: TGCAGTGCCGAACGACAGAACTACGAGCAGTACTTC.

The V call is TRBV5-4, the J call TRBJ2-7, with D possibly TRBD2 on 6 matching bases. CDR1 and CDR2 (germline): SGHNT, YYREEE (reference sequence). This CDR3 is built from 21 residues. V shed 2 bases and J shed 1 base, with 31 bases lying between them. CDR3 loop: CASSFGGTGRLIGAYSYEQYF. The CDR3 bases are TGTGCCAGCAGCTTTGGGGGGACCGGACGGCTAATAGGGGCCTATTCCTACGAGCAGTACTTC.

This rearrangement joins TRBV29-1 to TRBJ2-3, with a possible D match to TRBD1 (7 bases). The CDR3 is made up of 14 amino acids. CDR1 SQVTM and CDR2 ANQGSEA come from the germline V gene. V dropped 4 bases and J dropped 3 bases, with 14 bases sitting between them. The DNA for the CDR3 is TGCAGCGTTGCAATATCAGGGGGGACAGATACGCAGTATTTT. This encodes CSVAISGGTDTQYF.